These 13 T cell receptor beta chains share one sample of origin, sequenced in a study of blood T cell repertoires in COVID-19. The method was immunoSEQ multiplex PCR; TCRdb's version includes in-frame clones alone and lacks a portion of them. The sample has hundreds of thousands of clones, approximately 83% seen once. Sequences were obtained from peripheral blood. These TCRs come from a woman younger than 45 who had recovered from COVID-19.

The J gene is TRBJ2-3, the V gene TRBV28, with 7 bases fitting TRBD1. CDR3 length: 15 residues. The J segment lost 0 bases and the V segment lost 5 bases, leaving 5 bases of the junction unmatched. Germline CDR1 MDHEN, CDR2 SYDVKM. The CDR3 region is CASSTGASSTDTQYF. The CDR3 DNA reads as TGTGCCAGCAGTACAGGGGCTTCTAGCACAGATACGCAGTATTTT. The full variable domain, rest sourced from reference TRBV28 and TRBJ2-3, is DVKVTQSSRYLVKRTGEKVFLECVQDMDHENMFWYRQDPGLGLRLIYFSYDVKMKEKGDIPEGYSVSREKKERFSLILESASTNQTSMYLCASSTGASSTDTQYFGPGTRLTVL.

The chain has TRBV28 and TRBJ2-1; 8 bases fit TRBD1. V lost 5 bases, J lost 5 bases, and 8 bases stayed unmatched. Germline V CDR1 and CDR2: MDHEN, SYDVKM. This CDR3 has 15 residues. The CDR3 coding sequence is TGTGCCAGCAGTGGCGTGAGGACAGGGAACAATGAGCAGTTCTTC. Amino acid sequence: CASSGVRTGNNEQFF.

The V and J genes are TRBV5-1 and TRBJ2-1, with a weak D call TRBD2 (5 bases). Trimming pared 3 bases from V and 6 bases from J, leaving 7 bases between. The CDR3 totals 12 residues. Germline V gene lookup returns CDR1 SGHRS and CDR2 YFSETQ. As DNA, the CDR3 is TGCGCCAGCAGCTCTAGCCTCAATGAGCAGTTCTTC. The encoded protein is CASSSSLNEQFF.

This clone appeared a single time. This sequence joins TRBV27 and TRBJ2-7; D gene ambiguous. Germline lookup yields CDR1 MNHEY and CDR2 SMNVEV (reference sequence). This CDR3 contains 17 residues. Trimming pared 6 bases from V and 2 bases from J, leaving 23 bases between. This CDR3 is CASRQYPASLPPYEQYF. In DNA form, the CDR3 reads TGTGCCAGCAGACAATACCCCGCCTCCCTGCCCCCCTACGAGCAGTACTTC.

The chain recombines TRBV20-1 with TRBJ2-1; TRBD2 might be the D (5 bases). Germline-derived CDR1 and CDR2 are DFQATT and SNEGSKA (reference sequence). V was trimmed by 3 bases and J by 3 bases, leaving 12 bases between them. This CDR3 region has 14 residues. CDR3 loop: CSASLAGVYNEQFF. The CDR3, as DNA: TGCAGTGCTAGTCTCGCGGGCGTCTACAATGAGCAGTTCTTC.

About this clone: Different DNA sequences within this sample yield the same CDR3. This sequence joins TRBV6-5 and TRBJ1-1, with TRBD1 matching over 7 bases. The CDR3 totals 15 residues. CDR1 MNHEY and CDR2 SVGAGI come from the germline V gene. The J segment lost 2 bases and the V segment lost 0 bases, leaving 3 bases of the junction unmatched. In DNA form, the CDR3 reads TGTGCCAGCAGTTACTCCCGACAGGGAAACACTGAAGCTTTCTTT. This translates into CASSYSRQGNTEAFF.

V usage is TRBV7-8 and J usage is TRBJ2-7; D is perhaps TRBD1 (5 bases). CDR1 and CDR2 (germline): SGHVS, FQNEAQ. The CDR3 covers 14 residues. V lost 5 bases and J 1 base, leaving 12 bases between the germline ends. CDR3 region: CASSPEQVSYEQYF. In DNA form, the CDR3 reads TGTGCCAGCAGCCCGGAACAGGTTTCCTACGAGCAGTACTTC.

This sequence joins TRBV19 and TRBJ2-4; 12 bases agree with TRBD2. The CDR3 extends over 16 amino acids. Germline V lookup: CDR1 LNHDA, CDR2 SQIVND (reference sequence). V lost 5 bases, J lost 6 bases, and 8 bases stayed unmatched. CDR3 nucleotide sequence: TGTGCCAGTAGTCCCCTAGCGGGAGGGGTAAGAAACATTCAGTACTTC. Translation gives CASSPLAGGVRNIQYF.

The CDR3 region is CASSFSGLGTYEQYF. Here the CDR3 DNA reads TGTGCCAGCAGTTTCTCGGGACTTGGGACCTACGAGCAGTACTTC. V and J are TRBV28 and TRBJ2-7, with a possible D match to TRBD2 (6 bases). Germline V CDR1 and CDR2: MDHEN, SYDVKM. Trimming took 3 bases from V and 2 from J, leaving 14 bases between them. The CDR3 is made up of 15 amino acids.

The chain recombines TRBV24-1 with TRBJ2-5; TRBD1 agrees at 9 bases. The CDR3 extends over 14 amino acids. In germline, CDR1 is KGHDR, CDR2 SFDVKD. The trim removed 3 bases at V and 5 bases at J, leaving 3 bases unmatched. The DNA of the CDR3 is TGTGCCACCAGTGATCGGACAGGGGATGAGACCCAGTACTTC. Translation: CATSDRTGDETQYF.

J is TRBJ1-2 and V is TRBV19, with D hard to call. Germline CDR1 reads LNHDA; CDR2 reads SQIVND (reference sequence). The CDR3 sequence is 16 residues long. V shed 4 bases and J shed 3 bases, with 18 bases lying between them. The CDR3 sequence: CASSTQIALLDYGYTF. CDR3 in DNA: TGTGCCAGTAGTACACAGATCGCCCTGCTCGACTATGGCTACACCTTC.

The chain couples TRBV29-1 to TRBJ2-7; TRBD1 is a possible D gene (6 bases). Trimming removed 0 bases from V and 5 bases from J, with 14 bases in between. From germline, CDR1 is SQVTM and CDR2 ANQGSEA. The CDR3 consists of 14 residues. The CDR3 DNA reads TGCAGCGTTGAAGAGACAGGAGCGAGGAACGAGCAGTACTTC. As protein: CSVEETGARNEQYF.

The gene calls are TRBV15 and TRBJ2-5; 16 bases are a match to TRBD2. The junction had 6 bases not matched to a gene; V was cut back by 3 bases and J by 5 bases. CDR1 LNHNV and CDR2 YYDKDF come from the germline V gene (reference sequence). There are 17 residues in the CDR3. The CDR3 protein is CATSRGTSGRVSETQYF. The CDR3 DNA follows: TGTGCCACCAGCAGGGGGACTAGCGGGAGGGTAAGCGAGACCCAGTACTTC.